This record looks at one T cell receptor (beta chain) sequence and its context. The antigen remains unidentified. This entry is derived from a study of T cells in Graves' hyperthyroidism and ophthalmopathy. Amplified TCR beta CDR3 regions came from RNA transcripts. A set of HTBI primers served as the primers for a first-round RT-PCR of the TCR CDR3. TCRdb ran MiXCR on the multiplex PCR reads and lists one entry per CDR3 protein. The sample holds approximately 520,000 distinct CDR3 sequences, about 24% seen once. Study-wide findings and caveats: Most thyroid clonotypes that were expanded above 0.001 also turned up in blood.

V shed 5 bases and J shed 12 bases, with 14 bases lying between them. CDR3 length equals 11 residues. Germline V gene sequence: CDR1 SGHTA, CDR2 FQGNSA. PBMCs came from 9 to 10 ml fresh peripheral blood. The chain recombines TRBV7-2 with TRBJ2-7; TRBD1 might be the D (5 bases). Sequenced material: blood. The source of this sequence is a woman in her 30s with Graves' ophthalmopathy. In DNA form, the CDR3 reads TGTGCCAGCAGCCAAGATAGACAGTCGTACTTC. Translation: CASSQDRQSYF.